This T cell receptor (beta chain) is drawn from a study of regulatory T cells in long-lasting Graves disease. As for the study in general: Persistent cases took antithyroid drugs over 5 years and stayed TSH receptor antibody positive. Study-level findings and limits: Graves' patients with persistent disease showed TCR diversity lower than patients newly diagnosed. Authors noted too few samples as a limitation. With persistent disease, TRBV28, TRBJ1-2 and TRBJ2-5 were the favored segments.

The sample's time point: persistent/refractory GD, antithyroid drugs over 5 years with positive TRAb. With RNA extracted from PBMCs as input, the TCR library was made. With iRepertoire HTBI primers and Arm-PCR of CDR3 regions, TCR beta libraries were built. MiXCR, run by TCRdb on the multiplex PCR reads, gives a single entry per CDR3 protein. The data contain about 460,000 distinct CDR3 sequences, around a fifth of them singletons. V was shortened by 6 bases and J by 3 bases, with 18 bases between the two germline ends. Germline values: CDR1 MDHEN, CDR2 SYDVKM. The CDR3 runs to 15 residues. This clonotype has a count of ten or more. As yet, its antigen is unknown.

The origin of this receptor is a female donor with Graves disease. This chain uses TRBV28 with TRBJ2-7, with D perhaps TRBD1 or TRBD2 (5 bases each). The source material was peripheral blood mononuclear cells (PBMCs), sampled when the disease was refractory, from a patient treated with antithyroid drugs. The CDR3, as DNA: TGTGCCAGCAGCCCAGGGTCCGGGGCTGACTACGAGCAGTACTTC. Amino acids: CASSPGSGADYEQYF.